This T cell receptor beta chain was identified during a study of blood T cell repertoires in COVID-19. Study as a whole: Nucleic acid was either cDNA or gDNA, and it came from T cells, B-cell-depleted T cells, or PBMCs.

Libraries were prepared by immunoSEQ multiplex PCR; TCRdb keeps only in-frame clonotypes and omits some of them. This sample has 150,000 to 200,000 clones, with approximately 79% found just once. This clone was counted only a few times. V was shortened by 1 base and J by 1 base, with 13 bases between the two germline ends. Germline V gene sequence: CDR1 KGHDR, CDR2 SFDVKD. The CDR3 covers 17 residues. This clonotype originated in an elderly woman with acute or convalescent COVID-19. The rearrangement joins TRBV24-1 to TRBJ1-5; D not certain. The sample comprised peripheral blood. Here the CDR3 reads CATSDLRRDVSNQPQHF. The DNA of the CDR3 is TGTGCCACCAGTGATTTAAGGAGGGATGTCAGCAATCAGCCCCAGCATTTT.